Listed here are 27 T cell receptor beta chains from one sample, sequenced in a study of neoadjuvant anti-PD-1 for oral cavity cancer. Libraries were prepared by immunoSEQ multiplex PCR; TCRdb keeps only in-frame clonotypes and omits some of them. The sample holds approximately 11,000 clones, around 52% seen once. This material consisted of tumor tissue, taken before nivolumab (anti-PD-1) treatment. The receptors originated from a person aged 35 to 85 with oral cavity squamous cell carcinoma.

The chain recombines TRBV6-5 with TRBJ2-5; D unclear. The V and J ends lost 3 bases and 4 bases respectively, with 6 bases between them. Germline V gene lookup returns CDR1 MNHEY and CDR2 SVGAGI. The CDR3 spans 12 residues. The CDR3 DNA is TGTGCCAGCAGTTATCCCCCAGAGACCCAGTACTTC. It translates to CASSYPPETQYF.

The gene calls are TRBV7-2 and TRBJ2-3; D unresolved. With 6 bases removed from V and 5 bases from J, the gap between germline ends came to 6 bases. The germline CDR1 and CDR2 sequences are SGHTA and FQGNSA. The CDR3 extends over 11 amino acids. Here the CDR3 DNA reads TGTGCCAGCAGTCGAATAGATACGCAGTATTTT. Translation gives CASSRIDTQYF.

This clone is labeled as large (0.1 to 1%). V usage is TRBV6-5 and J usage is TRBJ2-3, with 10 bases that match TRBD2. Germline V lookup: CDR1 MNHEY, CDR2 SVGAGI. The CDR3 length is 16 residues. V dropped 0 bases and J dropped 4; count of bases not matched to a gene: 4. The CDR3 spells CASSYSAGGPADTQYF. CDR3 bases: TGTGCCAGCAGTTACTCAGCGGGGGGGCCGGCAGATACGCAGTATTTT.

The chain employs TRBV7-2 and TRBJ2-3; either TRBD1 or TRBD2 may supply D (6 bases each). The V end was cut by 2 bases, the J end by 1 base, with 10 bases between. The CDR3 contains 15 residues. The V gene's germline CDR1 is SGHTA and CDR2 FQGNSA. In nucleotides, the CDR3 is TGTGCCAGCAGCTTAAGGAGGGGGGGCACAGATACGCAGTATTTT. It encodes CASSLRRGGTDTQYF.

In its sample, this clone was seen a few times. This chain uses TRBV19 with TRBJ1-1, with 8 bases that match TRBD1. Germline CDR1 reads LNHDA; CDR2 reads SQIVND (reference sequence). V shed 5 bases and J 1 base; nucleotides not matched to a gene: 6. The CDR3 totals 15 residues. Written as DNA, the CDR3 is TGTGCCAGTAGTGCCTACGGGACAGGGAACACTGAAGCTTTCTTT. Its translation is CASSAYGTGNTEAFF.

The chain carries TRBV7-9 and TRBJ1-1; TRBD1 matches at 7 bases. CDR1 and CDR2 (germline): SEHNR, FQNEAQ (reference sequence). This CDR3 spans 13 amino acids. V lost 5 bases and J lost 8; bases outside the gene matches: 8. The CDR3 region has the DNA TGTGCCAGCAGCACTCAGGGGGTAGGGGAAGCTTTCTTT. It translates to CASSTQGVGEAFF.

The chain uses TRBV21-1 and TRBJ1-4. TRBV21-1 corresponds to a pseudogene. This CDR3 is built from 17 residues. In nucleotides, the CDR3 is TGTGCCAGCAGCAAAAATAGGGAGAGGGGTACTAATGAAAAACTGTTTTTT. It encodes CASSKNRERGTNEKLFF.

This clone was recorded a few times. The V call is TRBV19, the J call TRBJ1-4; 11 nucleotides line up with TRBD1. This CDR3 region has 18 residues. Germline trimming cut 5 bases from V and 1 base from J; bases unmatched to any gene: 9. The V gene's germline CDR1 is LNHDA and CDR2 SQIVND (reference sequence). CDR3 protein: CASSSRTGGTRTNEKLFF. The CDR3 coding sequence is TGTGCCAGTAGTTCTCGGACAGGGGGCACTAGAACTAATGAAAAACTGTTTTTT.

This clone was counted a few times. The chain couples TRBV6-6 to TRBJ1-2; no definite D call. This CDR3 is built from 14 residues. Germline V gene lookup returns CDR1 MNHNY and CDR2 SVGAGI (reference sequence). Trimming took 0 bases from V and 8 from J, leaving 13 bases between them. The CDR3 loop is CASSYSNTVNGYTF. CDR3 DNA sequence: TGTGCCAGCAGTTACTCGAATACAGTCAACGGCTACACCTTC.

The chain has TRBV7-8 and TRBJ1-3; D gene uncertain. V was pared by 5 bases and J by 9 bases, with 11 bases between. Germline values: CDR1 SGHVS, CDR2 FQNEAQ. This CDR3 region has 12 residues. In nucleotides, the CDR3 is TGTGCCAGCAGCCCCAACGGATTCACCATATATTTT. Amino acid sequence: CASSPNGFTIYF.

V usage is TRBV6-5 and J usage is TRBJ1-2, with D possibly being TRBD1 (5 bases). The length of the CDR3 is 13 residues. CDR1 is MNHEY and CDR2 is SVGAGI in the germline V gene. V gave up 5 bases and J gave up 11 bases, with 18 bases separating them. CDR3 sequence: CASSESNRPTYTF. In nucleotides, the CDR3 is TGTGCCAGCAGTGAAAGCAACAGGCCAACGTACACCTTC.

The chain combines TRBV19 with TRBJ2-1, with 7 bases lining up with TRBD2. Germline V gene lookup returns CDR1 LNHDA and CDR2 SQIVND (reference sequence). The CDR3 totals 13 residues. J gave up 7 bases and V 8 bases, and 8 bases lay outside the gene matches. The CDR3 spells CASRLRESNEQFF. CDR3 in DNA: TGTGCCAGTCGCCTGCGGGAGAGTAATGAGCAGTTCTTC.

Only one count was recorded for this clone. J is TRBJ2-7 and V is TRBV4-3, with a weak D call TRBD2 (7 bases). The V end lost 0 bases, the J end lost 5 bases, and 11 bases lay between the germline ends. CDR1 and CDR2 (germline): LGHNA, YSLEER. This CDR3 is built from 14 residues. CDR3 bases: TGCGCCAGCAGCCAAGATCGGGGGGCGGACGAGCAGTACTTC. It encodes CASSQDRGADEQYF.

The rearrangement links TRBV7-8 to TRBJ2-1, with no clear D. CDR3 length: 14 amino acids. Germline V gives CDR1 SGHVS, CDR2 FQNEAQ. V lost 5 bases and J 4 bases, leaving 12 bases between the germline ends. DNA of the CDR3: TGTGCCAGCAGCCCGGAACAGTCTTACAATGAGCAGTTCTTC. The encoded protein is CASSPEQSYNEQFF.

The rearrangement links TRBV15 to TRBJ2-7; D remains ambiguous. In germline, CDR1 is LNHNV, CDR2 YYDKDF (reference sequence). There are 14 residues in the CDR3. Trimming removed 0 bases from V and 2 bases from J, with 8 bases in between. CDR3 in DNA: TGTGCCACCAGCAGAGATTTAACAGCCTACGAGCAGTACTTC. Protein product: CATSRDLTAYEQYF.

The chain carries TRBV15 and TRBJ2-5, with 8 bases identical to TRBD2. J gave up 6 bases and V 4 bases, and 13 bases lay outside the gene matches. The CDR3 extends over 16 amino acids. The V gene's germline CDR1 is LNHNV and CDR2 YYDKDF (reference sequence). This chain's CDR3 is CATSIGSGGAIKTQYF. DNA for the CDR3: TGTGCCACCAGCATTGGGTCCGGGGGGGCCATAAAGACCCAGTACTTC.

For this clone: One end of the junction fails to match germline, which may point to a read error. For the CDR3, the DNA is TGTGCCAGCGCACCCAAAGCGGGGATTACAGATACGCAGTATTTT. It specifies CASAPKAGITDTQYF. The chain is built from TRBV18 and TRBJ2-3; 7 bases fit TRBD2. The CDR3 sequence is 15 residues long. Looked up from germline, CDR1 is KGHSH and CDR2 is LQKENI.

A single count supports this clone. V is TRBV13 and J is TRBJ2-7; weak D call: TRBD2 (6 bases). Germline CDR1 and CDR2: PRHDT and FYEKMQ (reference sequence). The V and J ends lost 5 bases and 6 bases respectively, with 11 bases between them. This CDR3 spans 12 amino acids. CDR3 nucleotides: TGTGCCAGCAGCCGCGGGACTCGCGAGCAGTACTTC. It translates to CASSRGTREQYF.

This sequence joins TRBV5-1 and TRBJ2-7; D not certain. V was trimmed by 2 bases and J by 2 bases, leaving 11 bases between them. The CDR3 loop spans 14 amino acids. Germline V gene lookup returns CDR1 SGHRS and CDR2 YFSETQ. In DNA, the CDR3 is TGCGCCAGCAGCTTTCCCTATTCAACCTACGAGCAGTACTTC. It codes for CASSFPYSTYEQYF.

The chain recombines TRBV7-2 with TRBJ1-5, with 7 bases lining up with TRBD1. The V gene's germline CDR1 is SGHTA and CDR2 FQGNSA. Trimming at V came to 4 bases and at J to 6 bases, leaving 6 bases not matched to a gene. The CDR3 loop spans 14 amino acids. In DNA form, the CDR3 reads TGTGCCAGCAGCTCCAGGGGGGAGCGTCAGCCCCAGCATTTT. It codes for CASSSRGERQPQHF. Combining the CDR3 with reference TRBV7-2 and TRBJ1-5 gives the whole variable domain GAGVSQSPSNKVTEKGKDVELRCDPISGHTALYWYRQSLGQGLEFLIYFQGNSAPDKSGLPSDRFSAERTGGSVSTLTIQRTQQEDSAVYLCASSSRGERQPQHFGDGTRLSIL.

In this sample, this clone turned up a few times. The chain carries TRBV7-2 and TRBJ1-6; D not certain. CDR1 and CDR2 from the germline V gene are SGHTA and FQGNSA. The CDR3 sequence is 13 residues long. Trimming took off 0 bases at V and 11 bases at J, with 8 bases between the two ends. The CDR3 loop is CASSLAREAPLHF. CDR3 sequence (DNA): TGTGCCAGCAGCTTAGCAAGGGAGGCACCCCTCCACTTT.

The chain joins TRBV15 to TRBJ2-7; D possibly corresponds to TRBD1 (6 bases). V was trimmed by 5 bases and J by 3 bases, leaving 14 bases between them. The CDR3 is made up of 14 amino acids. The germline V gene has CDR1 LNHNV and CDR2 YYDKDF (reference sequence). This CDR3 is CATSPRQANYEQYF. CDR3 in DNA: TGTGCCACCAGCCCTCGACAGGCCAACTACGAGCAGTACTTC.

This clone rates as medium-sized. The V gene is TRBV4-3, the J gene TRBJ2-6; D not resolved. Germline loops: CDR1 LGHNA, CDR2 YSLEER. Trimming took off 3 bases at V and 0 bases at J, with 15 bases between the two ends. CDR3 length: 18 residues. The CDR3 region has the DNA TGCGCCAGCAGCCACAGAACAGTGGCCTCCTCTGGGGCCAACGTCCTGACTTTC. It yields the protein CASSHRTVASSGANVLTF.

The chain is built from TRBV19 and TRBJ1-5; D call uncertain. Germline-derived CDR1 and CDR2 are LNHDA and SQIVND (reference sequence). Trimming cost V 1 base and J 6 bases, with 16 bases left between them. The length of the CDR3 is 16 residues. The DNA of the CDR3 is TGTGCCAGTAGTATAGCTGGCGGCCTCGGTAGTCAGCCCCAGCATTTT. As protein: CASSIAGGLGSQPQHF.

V is TRBV30 and J is TRBJ2-7, with 10 positions matching TRBD1. V shed 5 bases, J shed 0 bases, and the junction held 1 base outside the gene matches. The CDR3 spans 13 residues. The V gene's germline CDR1 is GTSNPN and CDR2 SVGIG (reference sequence). The CDR3 bases are TGTGCCTGGGGACAGGGGGGCTCCTACGAGCAGTACTTC. It specifies CAWGQGGSYEQYF.

This clone is judged medium-sized. The J gene is TRBJ1-1, the V gene TRBV19, with D maybe TRBD1 (5 bases). The CDR3 is made up of 13 amino acids. CDR1 and CDR2 (germline): LNHDA, SQIVND (reference sequence). The V and J ends lost 3 bases and 1 base respectively, with 6 bases between them. CDR3 sequence: CASSIQGNTEAFF. For the CDR3, the DNA is TGTGCCAGTAGTATTCAGGGGAACACTGAAGCTTTCTTT. The full variable domain, its missing parts supplied by reference TRBV19 and TRBJ1-1, is DGGITQSPKYLFRKEGQNVTLSCEQNLNHDAMYWYRQDPGQGLRLIYYSQIVNDFQKGDIAEGYSVSREKKESFPLTVTSAQKNPTAFYLCASSIQGNTEAFFGQGTRLTVV.

V and J are TRBV7-2 and TRBJ1-2; 8 bases map to TRBD1. The CDR3 spans 15 residues. V shed 5 bases, J shed 6 bases, and the junction held 11 bases outside the gene matches. Germline values: CDR1 SGHTA, CDR2 FQGNSA. CDR3 DNA sequence: TGTGCCAGCAGCCCCCAACGACAGGGGTTAAATGGCTACACCTTC. Its protein product is CASSPQRQGLNGYTF.